The clone carrying this T cell receptor (beta chain) was found many times. The antigen is undetermined. The sample belongs to a study of T cell repertoires in cytomegalovirus infection. Study information: Recently described HLA-C-restricted plus well-studied HLA-B-restricted CMV epitopes were used. Indicated by public TCR beta signatures were CMV infection and matching HLA type. Broader study findings: HLA-C-restricted, CMV-specific TCR beta clonotypes were dominant ex vivo.

TCRdb itself ran the reads through MiXCR, one entry per CDR3 protein. The data contain fewer than 850,000 distinct CDR3 sequences, approximately 32% of them singletons. Per germline, CDR1 SGHTA and CDR2 FQGNSA. This CDR3 is 13 amino acids long. Between the trimmed V and J ends, which lost 5 bases and 7 bases, there was a span of 12 bases. The chain joins TRBV7-2 to TRBJ2-1; tentative D call: TRBD1 (5 bases). The sample here was cultured CD8+ T cells from PBMCs, taken from culture after CMV antigen stimulation. The receptor comes from a human donor in good health (CMV status not recorded). Some clones in this sample may be carry-over from other donors' samples. The CDR3 here is CASSPWTPNEQFF. In DNA form, the CDR3 reads TGTGCCAGCAGCCCTTGGACACCTAATGAGCAGTTCTTC.